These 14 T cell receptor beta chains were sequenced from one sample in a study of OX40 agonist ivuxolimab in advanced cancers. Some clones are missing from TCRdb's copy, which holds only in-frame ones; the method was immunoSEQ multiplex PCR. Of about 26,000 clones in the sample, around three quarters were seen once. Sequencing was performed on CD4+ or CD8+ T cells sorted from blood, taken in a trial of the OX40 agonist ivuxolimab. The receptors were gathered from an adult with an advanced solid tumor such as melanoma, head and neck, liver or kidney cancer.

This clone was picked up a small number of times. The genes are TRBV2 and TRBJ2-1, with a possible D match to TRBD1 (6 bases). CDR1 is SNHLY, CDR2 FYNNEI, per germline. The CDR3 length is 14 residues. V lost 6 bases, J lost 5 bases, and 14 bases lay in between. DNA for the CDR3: TGTGCCAGCAGGAAGGGGGAAGGGGACAATGAGCAGTTCTTC. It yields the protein CASRKGEGDNEQFF.

CDR3 protein: CAISESREDGYTF. The CDR3 DNA follows: TGTGCCATCAGTGAGTCGAGGGAGGATGGCTACACCTTC. The chain combines TRBV10-3 with TRBJ1-2; no definite D call. This CDR3 has 13 amino acids. V lost 0 bases and J lost 6, with 8 bases in between. Germline CDR1 reads ENHRY; CDR2 reads SYGVKD.

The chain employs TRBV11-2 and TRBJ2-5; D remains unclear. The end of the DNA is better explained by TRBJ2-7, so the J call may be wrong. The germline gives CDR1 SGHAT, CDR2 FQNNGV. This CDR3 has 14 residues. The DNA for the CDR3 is TGTGCCAGCAGCTTAGGTCCCATTTCCTACGAGCAGTACTTC. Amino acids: CASSLGPISYEQYF.

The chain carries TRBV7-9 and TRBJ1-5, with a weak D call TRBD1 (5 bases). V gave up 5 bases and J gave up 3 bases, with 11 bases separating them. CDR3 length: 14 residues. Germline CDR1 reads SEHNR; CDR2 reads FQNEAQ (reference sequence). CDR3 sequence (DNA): TGTGCCAGCAGCGAGGACACCACCAATCAGCCCCAGCATTTT. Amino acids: CASSEDTTNQPQHF. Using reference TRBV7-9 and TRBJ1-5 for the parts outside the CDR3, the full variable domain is DTGVSQNPRHKITKRGQNVTFRCDPISEHNRLYWYRQTLGQGPEFLTYFQNEAQLEKSRLLSDRFSAERPKGSFSTLEIQRTEQGDSAMYLCASSEDTTNQPQHFGDGTRLSIL.

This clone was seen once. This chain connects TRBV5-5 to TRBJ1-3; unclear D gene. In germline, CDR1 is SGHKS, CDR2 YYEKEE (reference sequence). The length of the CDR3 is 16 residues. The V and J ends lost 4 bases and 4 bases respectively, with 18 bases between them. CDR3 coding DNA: TGTGCCAGCAGCCTCGCCATCGGGGAAAGGGGAAACACCATATATTTT. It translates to CASSLAIGERGNTIYF. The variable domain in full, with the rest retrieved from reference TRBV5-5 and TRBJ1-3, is DAGVTQSPTHLIKTRGQQVTLRCSPISGHKSVSWYQQVLGQGPQFIFQYYEKEERGRGNFPDRFSARQFPNYSSELNVNALLLGDSALYLCASSLAIGERGNTIYFGEGSWLTVV.

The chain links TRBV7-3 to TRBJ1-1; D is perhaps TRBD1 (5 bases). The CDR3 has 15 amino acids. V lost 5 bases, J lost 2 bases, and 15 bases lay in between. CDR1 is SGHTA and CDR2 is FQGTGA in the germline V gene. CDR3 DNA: TGTGCCAGCAGCCCGGCGACAGCTTATAACACTGAAGCTTTCTTT. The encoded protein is CASSPATAYNTEAFF. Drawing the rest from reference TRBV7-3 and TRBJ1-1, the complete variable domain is GAGVSQTPSNKVTEKGKYVELRCDPISGHTALYWYRQSLGQGPEFLIYFQGTGAADDSGLPNDRFFAVRPEGSVSTLKIQRTERGDSAVYLCASSPATAYNTEAFFGQGTRLTVV.

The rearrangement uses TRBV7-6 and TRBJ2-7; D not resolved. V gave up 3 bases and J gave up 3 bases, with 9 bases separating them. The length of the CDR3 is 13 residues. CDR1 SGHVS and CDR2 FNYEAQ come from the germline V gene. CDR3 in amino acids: CASSLRLNYEQYF. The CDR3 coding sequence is TGTGCCAGCAGCTTGAGACTTAACTACGAGCAGTACTTC.

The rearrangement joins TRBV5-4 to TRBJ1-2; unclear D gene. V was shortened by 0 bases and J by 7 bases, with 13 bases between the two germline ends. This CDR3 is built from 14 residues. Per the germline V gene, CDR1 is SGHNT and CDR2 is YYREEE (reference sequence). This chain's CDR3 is CASSLGLGSGGYTF. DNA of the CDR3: TGTGCCAGCAGCTTGGGCCTGGGGTCGGGTGGCTACACCTTC. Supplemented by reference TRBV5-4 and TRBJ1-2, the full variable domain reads ETGVTQSPTHLIKTRGQQVTLRCSSQSGHNTVSWYQQALGQGPQFIFQYYREEENGRGNFPPRFSGLQFPNYSSELNVNALELDDSALYLCASSLGLGSGGYTFGSGTRLTVV.

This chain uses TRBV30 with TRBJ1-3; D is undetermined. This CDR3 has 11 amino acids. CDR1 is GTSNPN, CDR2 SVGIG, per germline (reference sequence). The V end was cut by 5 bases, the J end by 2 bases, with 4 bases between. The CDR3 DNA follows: TGTGCCTGGTCAGCTGGAAACACCATATATTTT. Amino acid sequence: CAWSAGNTIYF.

CDR3 sequence reads: CASSSGIGNEQFF. CDR3 coding DNA: TGTGCCAGCAGCTCCGGGATCGGAAATGAGCAGTTCTTC. The J gene is TRBJ2-1, the V gene TRBV11-3, with D possibly TRBD2 on 5 matching bases. The V and J ends lost 4 bases and 7 bases respectively, with 11 bases between them. The CDR3 length is 13 residues. CDR1 SGHNT and CDR2 YENEEA come from the germline V gene.

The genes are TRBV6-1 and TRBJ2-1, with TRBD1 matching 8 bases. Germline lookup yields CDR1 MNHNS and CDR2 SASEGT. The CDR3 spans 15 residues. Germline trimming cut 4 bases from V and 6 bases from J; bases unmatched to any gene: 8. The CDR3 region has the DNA TGTGCCAGCAGTGTTGGACAGGGAATCACCAATGAGCAGTTCTTC. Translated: CASSVGQGITNEQFF.

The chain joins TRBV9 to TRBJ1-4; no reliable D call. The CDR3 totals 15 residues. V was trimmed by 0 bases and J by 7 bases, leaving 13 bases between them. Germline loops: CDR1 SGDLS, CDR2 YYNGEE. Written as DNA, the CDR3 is TGTGCCAGCAGCGTAGGTTTGGGAGAGGGTGAAAAACTGTTTTTT. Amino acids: CASSVGLGEGEKLFF.

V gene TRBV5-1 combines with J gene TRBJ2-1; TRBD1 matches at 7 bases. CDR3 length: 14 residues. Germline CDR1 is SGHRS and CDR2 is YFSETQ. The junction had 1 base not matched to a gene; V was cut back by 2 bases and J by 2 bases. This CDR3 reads CASSLGGAYNEQFF. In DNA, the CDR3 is TGCGCCAGCAGCTTAGGGGGCGCCTACAATGAGCAGTTCTTC.

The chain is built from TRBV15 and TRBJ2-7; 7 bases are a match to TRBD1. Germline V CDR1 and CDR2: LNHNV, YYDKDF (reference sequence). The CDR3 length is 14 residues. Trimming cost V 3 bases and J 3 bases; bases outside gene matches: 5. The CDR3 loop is CATSSGTALYEQYF. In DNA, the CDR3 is TGTGCCACCAGCAGTGGGACAGCGCTCTACGAGCAGTACTTC.